This T cell receptor beta chain came from a study of blood T cell repertoires in COVID-19. With V trimmed by 5 bases and J by 8 bases, 10 bases remained unmatched. The CDR3 has 16 residues. Germline values: CDR1 SGHRS, CDR2 YFSETQ. The assay was immunoSEQ multiplex PCR, and TCRdb's table has in-frame clones only and misses some. The table has 200,000 to 250,000 clones, 70% to 90% seen once. The clonotype originates from a woman aged 40 to 50 who had recovered from COVID-19. Sequencing was performed on peripheral blood. The chain is built from TRBV5-1 and TRBJ1-4; 12 bases fit TRBD1. CDR3 protein: CASSSGQGALGEKLFF. DNA for the CDR3: TGCGCCAGCAGTTCGGGACAGGGGGCTCTCGGGGAAAAACTGTTTTTT.